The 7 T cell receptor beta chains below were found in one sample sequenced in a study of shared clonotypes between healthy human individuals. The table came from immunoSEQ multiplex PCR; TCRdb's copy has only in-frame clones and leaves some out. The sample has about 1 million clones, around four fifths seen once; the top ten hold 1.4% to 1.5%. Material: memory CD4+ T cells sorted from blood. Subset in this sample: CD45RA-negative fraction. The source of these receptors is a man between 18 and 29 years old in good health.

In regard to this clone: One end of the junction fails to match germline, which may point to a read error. In nucleotides, the CDR3 is TGTGCTAGCAGCTTAGCGGTCGGAGCCTACAATGAGCAGTTCTTC. As protein: CASSLAVGAYNEQFF. The V gene is TRBV7-7, the J gene TRBJ2-1; D possibly corresponds to TRBD2 (6 bases). The CDR3 is 15 amino acids. Germline CDR1 reads SSHAT; CDR2 reads FNYEAQ (reference sequence).

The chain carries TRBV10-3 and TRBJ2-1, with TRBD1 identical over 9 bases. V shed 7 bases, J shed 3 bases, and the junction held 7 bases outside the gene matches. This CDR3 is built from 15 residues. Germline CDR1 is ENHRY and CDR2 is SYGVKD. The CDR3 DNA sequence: TGTGCCATCAACCCCGGGACAGGGCACTACAATGAGCAGTTCTTC. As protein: CAINPGTGHYNEQFF.

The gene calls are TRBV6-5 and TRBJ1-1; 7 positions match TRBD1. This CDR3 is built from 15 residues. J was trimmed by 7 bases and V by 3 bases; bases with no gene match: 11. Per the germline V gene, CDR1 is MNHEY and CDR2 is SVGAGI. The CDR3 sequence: CASSYSSPGQLEAFF. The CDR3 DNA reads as TGTGCCAGCAGTTATTCTTCTCCGGGACAGCTTGAAGCTTTCTTT.

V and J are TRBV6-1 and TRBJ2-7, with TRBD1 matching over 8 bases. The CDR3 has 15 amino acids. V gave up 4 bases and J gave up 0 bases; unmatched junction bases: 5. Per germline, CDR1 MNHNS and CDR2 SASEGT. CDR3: CASSGGTGSSYEQYF. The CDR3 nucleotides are TGTGCCAGCAGTGGGGGGACAGGTAGCTCCTACGAGCAGTACTTC.

As DNA, the CDR3 is TGTGCCTGGAGTGGACAATTTCGGTACAATGAGCAGTTCTTC. Encoded protein: CAWSGQFRYNEQFF. V usage is TRBV30 and J usage is TRBJ2-1, with unresolved D. V dropped 1 base and J dropped 4 bases, with 11 bases sitting between them. CDR3 length: 14 amino acids. Germline V gene lookup returns CDR1 GTSNPN and CDR2 SVGIG (reference sequence).

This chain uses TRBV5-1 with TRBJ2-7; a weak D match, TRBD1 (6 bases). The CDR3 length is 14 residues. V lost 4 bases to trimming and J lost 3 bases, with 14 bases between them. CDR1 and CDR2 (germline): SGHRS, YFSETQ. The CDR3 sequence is CASSMTGQFYEQYF. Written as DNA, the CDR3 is TGCGCCAGCAGCATGACAGGTCAATTCTACGAGCAGTACTTC.

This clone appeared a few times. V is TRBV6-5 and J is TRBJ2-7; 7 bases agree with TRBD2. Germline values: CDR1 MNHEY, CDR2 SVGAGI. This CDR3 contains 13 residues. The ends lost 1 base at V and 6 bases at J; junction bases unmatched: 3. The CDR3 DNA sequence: TGTGCCAGCAGTTACTTTCGGACTAGCGAGCAGTACTTC. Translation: CASSYFRTSEQYF.